What follows is one TCR beta chain and its context. The sample belongs to a study of blood T cell repertoires in COVID-19. About the study: The cDNA or gDNA used as material had been derived from T cells, B-cell-depleted T cells, or PBMCs.

Trimming pared 6 bases from V and 5 bases from J, leaving 13 bases between. Germline CDR1 LNHDA, CDR2 SQIVND (reference sequence). CDR3 length: 13 amino acids. Per the authors' pipeline: Estimation of nucleated cell counts relied on the amplification of reference gene primers. Some clones are missing from TCRdb's copy, which holds only in-frame ones; the method was immunoSEQ multiplex PCR. V, J and clone size are taken as reported in that table, and D and trimming were inferred from the DNA itself. This sample has some 350,000 clones, with about 87% found just once. Sequencing was carried out using peripheral blood. This TCR was recovered from a human donor in a cohort sampled during active COVID-19. The chain recombines TRBV19 with TRBJ2-5, with a tentative D call TRBD1 (5 bases). CDR3 DNA sequence: TGTGCCAGTAGGGACAATGTCCGGGAGACCCAGTACTTC. Translated: CASRDNVRETQYF.